The source of this T cell receptor beta chain is a study of T-cell memory formation after mild COVID-19. TCRdb called the 5' RACE reads again in MiXCR, with one record for every CDR3 protein. The data show under 300,000 distinct CDR3 sequences, about 15% seen once. Only a few counts were recorded for this clonotype. The antigen is unknown. Study results and limitations: While clones contracting from day 15 to 85 were balanced between CD4 and CD8, later expanders leaned CD4+.

The CDR3 has 13 amino acids. The V end lost 3 bases, the J end lost 4 bases, and 9 bases lay between the germline ends. Germline V gene data show CDR1 as SGHAT and CDR2 as FQNNGV. The chain employs TRBV11-2 and TRBJ2-5; D is possibly TRBD2 (6 bases). Material: PBMCs or a T cell subset sorted from them (not recorded which). This clonotype was obtained from a man younger than 35 who had mild COVID-19 (a few samples of this study predate the infection). Cell type and time point are not known. The CDR3 DNA reads TGTGCCAGCAGCTTCATCGGGGGAGAGACCCAGTACTTC. Translated: CASSFIGGETQYF.